The clone carrying this TCR beta chain has a handful of counts. By quantitative 5'-RACE with molecular barcodes, the TCR beta libraries were made. TCRdb re-called the 5' RACE reads through MiXCR, storing one row per CDR3 protein. The sample carries under 150,000 distinct CDR3 sequences, about an eighth recorded once. Germline V gene sequence: CDR1 LNHDA, CDR2 SQIVND (reference sequence). CDR3 length: 13 amino acids. V was cut by 10 bases and J by 8 bases, with 18 bases left in between. The source of the sample is a study of CD8 T cells in ankylosing spondylitis. The genes are TRBV19 and TRBJ2-1; D perhaps matches TRBD2 (6 bases). This clonotype was obtained from a female donor with ankylosing spondylitis or in good health (not recorded which). Source material: blood, either unsorted or a sorted T cell fraction (not recorded which). Here the CDR3 DNA reads TGTGCCACGGAGGGGCCCGGGATGGATGAGCAGTTCTTC. This codes for CATEGPGMDEQFF.